Listed here are 6 T cell receptor beta chains from one sample, sequenced in a study of blood T cells in healthy people across ages. Using a J-beta primer mix together with a sample-barcoded 5' primer, a second PCR was run for about 7 to 12 cycles. TCRdb fed the 5' RACE reads into MiXCR, producing one record per CDR3 protein. Among about 720,000 distinct CDR3 sequences, around a quarter were seen once, and the ten largest hold approximately 4%. The sample also formed part of further work on T cells of mothers and their children.

The sample was blood. The receptors originated from a boy between 10 and 17 years old in good health.

The chain joins TRBV7-9 to TRBJ2-2; 7 bases fit TRBD2. CDR1 and CDR2 from the germline V gene are SEHNR and FQNEAQ (reference sequence). The CDR3 extends over 15 amino acids. J was trimmed by 5 bases and V by 3 bases; bases with no gene match: 6. In nucleotides, the CDR3 is TGTGCCAGCAGCTTGGCGGGAGTGCGGACCGGGGAGCTGTTTTTT. Translation: CASSLAGVRTGELFF.

This clonotype occurred a few times. The chain uses TRBV5-6 and TRBJ1-5; D call uncertain. Germline V gene data show CDR1 as SGHDT and CDR2 as YYEEEE. The CDR3 consists of 15 residues. The V end lost 1 base, the J end lost 3 bases, and 11 bases lay between the germline ends. CDR3 DNA: TGTGCCAGCAGCTTGTCGTCCAGCTTCAATCAGCCCCAGCATTTT. Translated: CASSLSSSFNQPQHF. The full variable domain, with the rest looked up from reference TRBV5-6 and TRBJ1-5, is DAGVTQSPTHLIKTRGQQVTLRCSPKSGHDTVSWYQQALGQGPQFIFQYYEEEERQRGNFPDRFSGHQFPNYSSELNVNALLLGDSALYLCASSLSSSFNQPQHFGDGTRLSIL.

This clonotype occurred once. This chain uses TRBV2 with TRBJ2-2; D is undetermined. Trimming pared 7 bases from V and 5 bases from J, leaving 20 bases between. The CDR3 extends over 16 amino acids. Germline V lookup: CDR1 SNHLY, CDR2 FYNNEI. In DNA, the CDR3 is TGTGCCAGCAATTTCTGGAACCCCAGCATAACCGGGGAGCTGTTTTTT. This codes for CASNFWNPSITGELFF.

This chain links TRBV20-1 with TRBJ2-4; TRBD2 agrees at 10 bases. The V gene end was trimmed by 3 bases and the J gene end by 2 bases; junction bases not matched to a gene: 10. This CDR3 spans 17 amino acids. Looked up from germline, CDR1 is DFQATT and CDR2 is SNEGSKA (reference sequence). This CDR3 is CSASRPAGGPTKNIQYF. CDR3 DNA sequence: TGCAGTGCTAGCCGTCCAGCGGGGGGGCCCACCAAAAACATTCAGTACTTC.

The chain links TRBV20-1 to TRBJ2-5, with TRBD2 matching over 7 bases. The CDR3 has 13 residues. After removal of 8 bases from V and 2 bases from J, the junction contained 8 bases not matched to a gene. Germline-derived CDR1 and CDR2 are DFQATT and SNEGSKA (reference sequence). CDR3 protein: CSTPRGSQETQYF. CDR3 in DNA: TGCAGTACTCCCCGCGGGAGTCAAGAGACCCAGTACTTC.

The chain employs TRBV20-1 and TRBJ2-5; 7 bases fit TRBD2. With the DNA end fitting TRBJ2-7 better, the J assignment may be wrong. Germline CDR1 is DFQATT and CDR2 is SNEGSKA (reference sequence). The CDR3 consists of 13 residues. CDR3 DNA sequence: TGCAGTGCTACCCTGGCGGGAGTTGACGAGCAGTACTTC. Its translation: CSATLAGVDEQYF.